What follows are 22 T cell receptor beta chains derived from one specimen sequenced in a study of Ad26.COV2.S vaccination and SARS-CoV-2 variants. Measured with immunoSEQ multiplex PCR; TCRdb has only the in-frame clones, and not every one. The sample comprises some 340,000 clones, 85% of which are singletons, and approximately 2% rests with the top ten. Stated treatment: 15 to 20 received Ad26.COV2.S at low or high dose, single or two shots; five or six received placebo; per-sample allocation not given. Sampling took place 63 days after the first vaccine or placebo injection. The sample consisted of peripheral blood, taken in a trial of Ad26.COV2.S vaccine versus placebo. The receptors were sampled from a person between 18 and 60 years old who received the Ad26.COV2.S COVID-19 vaccine or a placebo.

The V and J genes are TRBV29-1 and TRBJ1-1; tentative D call: TRBD1 (5 bases). CDR1 and CDR2 (germline): SQVTM, ANQGSEA. V was clipped by 7 bases and J by 1 base, with 13 bases between them. There are 13 residues in the CDR3. The CDR3 DNA is TGCAGCGCGGGGGGAGGGGCGAACACTGAAGCTTTCTTT. This encodes CSAGGGANTEAFF.

This chain connects TRBV28 to TRBJ2-1; TRBD2 matches at 7 bases. This CDR3 is built from 15 residues. From germline, CDR1 is MDHEN and CDR2 SYDVKM. The trim removed 3 bases at V and 6 bases at J, leaving 8 bases unmatched. The CDR3 region is CASSLGDYRTNEQFF. The CDR3 DNA reads as TGTGCCAGCAGTTTGGGGGACTACCGAACCAATGAGCAGTTCTTC.

The chain carries TRBV19 and TRBJ2-2; TRBD1 matches 7 bases. There are 13 residues in the CDR3. CDR1 is LNHDA and CDR2 is SQIVND in the germline V gene (reference sequence). With 5 bases clipped from V and 5 bases from J, the junction kept 2 bases outside the gene matches. CDR3 in DNA: TGTGCCAGTAGTCAACAGGGGACCGGGGAGCTGTTTTTT. Amino acids: CASSQQGTGELFF.

This chain uses TRBV10-1 with TRBJ1-4; perhaps TRBD1 as D (5 bases). This CDR3 region has 16 residues. Germline CDR1 WNHNN, CDR2 SYGVQD (reference sequence). The V end was cut by 11 bases, the J end by 0 bases, with 19 bases between. As DNA, the CDR3 is TGCGCCTCCCCTGTGCGGGGGTCGGCAACTAATGAAAAACTGTTTTTT. Translation gives CASPVRGSATNEKLFF.

This sequence joins TRBV28 and TRBJ2-1; 7 bases align to TRBD1. The CDR3 has 18 residues. The V gene's germline CDR1 is MDHEN and CDR2 SYDVKM. The ends lost 4 bases at V and 8 bases at J; junction bases unmatched: 20. The CDR3: CASSSNPKGTVFLDEQFF. As DNA, the CDR3 is TGTGCCAGCAGTTCGAATCCTAAAGGGACAGTGTTTTTGGATGAGCAGTTCTTC.

The chain employs TRBV18 and TRBJ2-7; TRBD1 agrees at 10 bases. This CDR3 contains 14 residues. CDR1 KGHSH and CDR2 LQKENI come from the germline V gene. V lost 2 bases to trimming and J lost 6 bases; unmatched junction nucleotides: 4. CDR3 in amino acids: CASSPRQGAGEQYF. The DNA of the CDR3 is TGTGCCAGCTCACCAAGACAGGGGGCGGGCGAGCAGTACTTC.

V usage is TRBV7-2 and J usage is TRBJ2-1; the D gene is possibly TRBD1 (5 bases). V was pared by 0 bases and J by 6 bases, with 15 bases between. The germline gives CDR1 SGHTA, CDR2 FQGNSA. The CDR3 contains 16 residues. The CDR3 sequence is CASSLALLRQGNEQFF. As DNA, the CDR3 is TGTGCCAGCAGCTTAGCCCTCCTACGGCAGGGCAATGAGCAGTTCTTC.

In its sample, this clone was seen once. The rearrangement links TRBV5-4 to TRBJ1-2; tentatively, D is TRBD1 (6 bases). Per germline, CDR1 SGHNT and CDR2 YYREEE (reference sequence). The CDR3 consists of 13 residues. Between the trimmed V and J ends, which lost 4 bases and 4 bases, there was a span of 11 bases. The CDR3 DNA reads as TGTGCCAGCAGCAAGGACAGCCTCTATGGCTACACCTTC. It translates to CASSKDSLYGYTF.

The chain links TRBV28 to TRBJ2-5; 8 nucleotides align to TRBD2. The CDR3 is made up of 15 amino acids. Germline assignment: CDR1 MDHEN and CDR2 SYDVKM. The V gene end was trimmed by 3 bases and the J gene end by 5 bases; junction bases not matched to a gene: 8. The CDR3, as DNA: TGTGCCAGCAGTTTCCCGGGGGGGGAACGGGAGACCCAGTACTTC. As protein: CASSFPGGERETQYF.

This clone was seen just once. This chain links TRBV9 with TRBJ2-3; 7 bases are shared with TRBD2. The CDR3 extends over 16 amino acids. The trim removed 2 bases at V and 4 bases at J, leaving 10 bases unmatched. The germline V gene encodes CDR1 SGDLS and CDR2 YYNGEE. Here the CDR3 DNA reads TGTGCCAGCAGCGTTGGGGCGGGAGAGAGGGCAGATACGCAGTATTTT. Residues: CASSVGAGERADTQYF. The whole variable domain, filled in from reference TRBV9 and TRBJ2-3, reads DSGVTQTPKHLITATGQRVTLRCSPRSGDLSVYWYQQSLDQGLQFLIQYYNGEERAKGNILERFSAQQFPDLHSELNLSSLELGDSALYFCASSVGAGERADTQYFGPGTRLTVL.

This clone was found a few times. The chain combines TRBV28 with TRBJ2-7, with D perhaps TRBD1 (6 bases). Trimming removed 3 bases at V and 0 bases at J, with 12 bases between. CDR3 length: 15 residues. Per the germline V gene, CDR1 is MDHEN and CDR2 is SYDVKM. In DNA form, the CDR3 reads TGTGCCAGCAGTTTCCACTGGGACAACTCCTACGAGCAGTACTTC. The encoded protein is CASSFHWDNSYEQYF.

The chain recombines TRBV11-2 with TRBJ2-7, with D uncertain. CDR3 length: 13 residues. Germline V gene sequence: CDR1 SGHAT, CDR2 FQNNGV. V shed 5 bases and J shed 7 bases, with 15 bases lying between them. CDR3 DNA sequence: TGTGCCAGCAGCCACTCCCCCTCGGGTGAGCAGTACTTC. Amino acid sequence: CASSHSPSGEQYF.

The rearrangement uses TRBV28 and TRBJ2-3; 7 nucleotides line up with TRBD1. This CDR3 has 15 residues. V lost 11 bases to trimming and J lost 0 bases; unmatched junction nucleotides: 11. CDR1 is MDHEN and CDR2 is SYDVKM in the germline V gene. CDR3 residues: CAPPLGTASTDTQYF. CDR3 sequence (DNA): TGTGCCCCCCCTCTTGGGACAGCTAGCACAGATACGCAGTATTTT. The entire variable domain, with the rest obtained from reference TRBV28 and TRBJ2-3, is as follows: DVKVTQSSRYLVKRTGEKVFLECVQDMDHENMFWYRQDPGLGLRLIYFSYDVKMKEKGDIPEGYSVSREKKERFSLILESASTNQTSMYLCAPPLGTASTDTQYFGPGTRLTVL.

V usage is TRBV30 and J usage is TRBJ2-1; a possible D gene is TRBD1 (6 bases). Trimming stripped 3 bases from V and 3 bases from J, with 12 bases between. The germline gives CDR1 GTSNPN, CDR2 SVGIG (reference sequence). CDR3 length equals 14 residues. Written as DNA, the CDR3 is TGTGCCTGGAGCCTGACAGGACTCTACAATGAGCAGTTCTTC. Its protein is CAWSLTGLYNEQFF.

V usage is TRBV7-9 and J usage is TRBJ2-7; D is unclear. CDR1 SEHNR and CDR2 FQNEAQ come from the germline V gene (reference sequence). The CDR3 contains 15 residues. Trimming took 1 base from V and 1 from J, leaving 11 bases between them. The CDR3 reads CASSLGISASYEQYF. CDR3 in DNA: TGTGCCAGCAGCTTAGGGATCAGTGCGTCCTACGAGCAGTACTTC.

The chain uses TRBV2 and TRBJ2-5, with 7 bases aligning to TRBD1. J was trimmed by 0 bases and V by 1 base; bases with no gene match: 2. CDR1 and CDR2 (germline): SNHLY, FYNNEI. The CDR3 extends over 15 amino acids. CDR3 bases: TGTGCCAGCAGTGAAGTGGGACAGAACCAAGAGACCCAGTACTTC. The encoded protein is CASSEVGQNQETQYF.

The V call is TRBV21-1, the J call TRBJ2-7; TRBD2, the D gene given by the table, was not confirmed from the DNA. TRBV21-1 is a recognized pseudogene. The CDR3 is made up of 17 amino acids. The CDR3: CASSGWGGRPLIYEQYF. Here the CDR3 DNA reads TGTGCCAGCAGCGGGTGGGGAGGGCGGCCCCTCATCTACGAGCAGTACTTC.

This chain joins TRBV9 and TRBJ1-1; D gene ambiguous. This CDR3 comprises 14 residues. CDR1 and CDR2 (germline): SGDLS, YYNGEE. Trimming shortened V by 4 bases and J by 1 base, and 11 bases separated the two germline ends. The DNA of the CDR3 is TGTGCCAGCAGCCCCCTTTCTCGGAACACTGAAGCTTTCTTT. This encodes CASSPLSRNTEAFF.

The rearrangement joins TRBV5-1 to TRBJ2-7; D perhaps matches TRBD1 (7 bases). Germline V gene data show CDR1 as SGHRS and CDR2 as YFSETQ. Trimming took off 4 bases at V and 6 bases at J, with 17 bases between the two ends. CDR3 length: 14 amino acids. CDR3 sequence (DNA): TGCGCCAGCAGCGGAGGGACAGCCGCCGGCGAGCAGTACTTC. It specifies CASSGGTAAGEQYF.

This clone was observed a few times. V and J are TRBV2 and TRBJ1-6, with no clear D. V was cut by 1 base and J by 13 bases, with 8 bases left in between. The germline V gene encodes CDR1 SNHLY and CDR2 FYNNEI. This CDR3 spans 12 amino acids. The CDR3 DNA reads TGTGCCAGCAGTGAAGGATACGATCCCCTCCACTTT. It encodes CASSEGYDPLHF.

This chain joins TRBV5-5 and TRBJ2-7; D not resolved. Germline V gene sequence: CDR1 SGHKS, CDR2 YYEKEE (reference sequence). V shed 3 bases and J shed 1 base, with 8 bases lying between them. This CDR3 has 13 amino acids. CDR3 residues: CASSSTASYEQYF. CDR3 bases: TGTGCCAGCAGCTCTACAGCTTCCTACGAGCAGTACTTC.

V gene TRBV7-8 combines with J gene TRBJ1-4; TRBD1 is a possible D gene (5 bases). Trimming pared 4 bases from V and 11 bases from J, leaving 11 bases between. The CDR3 runs 12 residues. Germline V gene data show CDR1 as SGHVS and CDR2 as FQNEAQ. The DNA of the CDR3 is TGTGCCAGCAGCTATATTTCAGGGAAACTGTTTTTT. Translation gives CASSYISGKLFF.